A single sample gave rise to the 16 T cell receptor beta chains below, sequenced in a study of T cells expressing NK-cell markers. Reprocessing the 5' RACE reads, TCRdb reports a single entry for every CDR3 protein and omits DNA. The listing contains roughly 430,000 distinct CDR3 sequences. What was sequenced was blood T cells: a sorted CD56 or NKG2C T cell subset, CD4+ or CD8+ T cells, or bulk PBMC T cells (not recorded which). These receptors came from a woman aged 18-70 years in good health.

V is TRBV28 and J is TRBJ1-6. The CDR3 has 15 residues. Germline values: CDR1 MDHEN, CDR2 SYDVKM. CDR3 residues: CASSLPSSYNSPLHF.

The gene calls are TRBV20-1 and TRBJ2-1; without DNA, the TCRdb call of TRBD1 cannot be checked. Germline loops: CDR1 DFQATT, CDR2 SNEGSKA (reference sequence). This CDR3 contains 17 residues. CDR3 protein: CSIPPVRITSSYNEQFF.

This chain joins TRBV5-6 and TRBJ2-1; the D gene TCRdb calls, TRBD1, cannot be checked with no DNA. The CDR3 is 14 amino acids. Looked up from germline, CDR1 is SGHDT and CDR2 is YYEEEE. CDR3 amino acids: CASSGGARGNEQFF.

The chain couples TRBV10-3 to TRBJ2-5; the TRBD1 assignment by TCRdb is unverifiable without DNA. The CDR3 is made up of 15 amino acids. CDR1 and CDR2 (germline): ENHRY, SYGVKD. Here the CDR3 reads CAISESKGGQETQYF.

This rearrangement joins TRBV5-1 to TRBJ2-3; the TCRdb D gene call, TRBD1, has no DNA to confirm it. The CDR3 length is 16 residues. Germline lookup yields CDR1 SGHRS and CDR2 YFSETQ. CDR3 sequence: CASSQATGSLTDTQYF.

The CDR3 sequence is CASSQEPGVYEQYF. The chain combines TRBV4-3 with TRBJ2-7; TCRdb's D call, TRBD1, is unchecked because there is no DNA. The CDR3 length is 14 residues. CDR1 is LGHNA, CDR2 YSLEER, per germline.

The V call is TRBV30, the J call TRBJ2-5; TCRdb lists TRBD1, though no DNA is available to test this call. The length of the CDR3 is 14 residues. Looked up from germline, CDR1 is GTSNPN and CDR2 is SVGIG (reference sequence). CDR3: CAWGKQGMGETQYF. Combining the CDR3 with reference TRBV30 and TRBJ2-5 gives the whole variable domain SQTIHQWPATLVQPVGSPLSLECTVEGTSNPNLYWYRQAAGRGLQLLFYSVGIGQISSEVPQNLSASRPQDRQFILSSKKLLLSDSGFYLCAWGKQGMGETQYFGPGTRLLVL.

This chain uses TRBV4-3 with TRBJ2-1; the TCRdb D gene call, TRBD2, has no DNA to confirm it. Germline CDR1 LGHNA, CDR2 YSLEER. The CDR3 length is 14 residues. CDR3 protein: CASSQDGGHNEQFF.

V is TRBV2 and J is TRBJ2-5; TCRdb's D gene call, TRBD1, goes unchecked for lack of DNA. Per germline, CDR1 SNHLY and CDR2 FYNNEI. The CDR3 runs 15 residues. The CDR3 loop is CASKGQGATSEAQYF.

V and J are TRBV30 and TRBJ1-1. Germline values: CDR1 GTSNPN, CDR2 SVGIG (reference sequence). The CDR3 has 12 amino acids. The CDR3 spells CAWSVANTEAFF. Variable domain in full (rest from reference TRBV30 and TRBJ1-1): SQTIHQWPATLVQPVGSPLSLECTVEGTSNPNLYWYRQAAGRGLQLLFYSVGIGQISSEVPQNLSASRPQDRQFILSSKKLLLSDSGFYLCAWSVANTEAFFGQGTRLTVV.

This chain connects TRBV20-1 to TRBJ1-5; TCRdb gives TRBD1 as the D gene, but with no DNA this cannot be confirmed. Germline loops: CDR1 DFQATT, CDR2 SNEGSKA (reference sequence). CDR3 length equals 14 residues. CDR3 region: CSARGRVGNQPQHF.

V and J are TRBV6-1 and TRBJ2-1; TCRdb's D gene call, TRBD1, goes unchecked for lack of DNA. The CDR3 is 16 residues long. Germline assignment: CDR1 MNHNS and CDR2 SASEGT. CDR3 sequence reads: CASSEAGGLRLDEQFF.

V gene TRBV7-2 combines with J gene TRBJ2-1. The germline gives CDR1 SGHTA, CDR2 FQGNSA. This CDR3 has 15 residues. The CDR3 reads CASGKVASSYNEQFF.

V gene TRBV29-1 combines with J gene TRBJ2-7. CDR1 and CDR2 (germline): SQVTM, ANQGSEA. The CDR3 spans 12 residues. The CDR3 protein is CSVVTPSYEQYF.

The chain employs TRBV30 and TRBJ2-7; absent DNA, TCRdb's TRBD2 call cannot be checked. There are 13 residues in the CDR3. Germline V gene data show CDR1 as GTSNPN and CDR2 as SVGIG (reference sequence). The CDR3 loop is CAWSVPAGSEQYF.

The chain combines TRBV4-2 with TRBJ1-1; TCRdb's D gene call, TRBD1, goes unchecked for lack of DNA. CDR3 size: 12 residues. Germline V gene data show CDR1 as LGHNA and CDR2 as YNFKEQ. This CDR3 is CASSPPGQEAFF.